A single sample gave rise to the 18 T cell receptor beta chains below, sequenced in a study of neoadjuvant nivolumab and ipilimumab in lung cancer. Produced via immunoSEQ multiplex PCR; TCRdb's table is partial and in-frame only. The sample holds some 31,000 clones, roughly 90% seen once. The specimen was peripheral blood, collected after neoadjuvant nivolumab, alone or with ipilimumab, at or shortly before surgery. These receptors originate from an adult with non-small cell lung cancer.

The rearrangement joins TRBV5-1 to TRBJ1-1; TRBD1 aligns across 7 bases. V was pared by 1 base and J by 4 bases, with 7 bases of the junction left unmatched. CDR1 and CDR2 from the germline V gene are SGHRS and YFSETQ. This CDR3 contains 15 residues. This CDR3 is CASSLTGVEATEAFF. For the CDR3, the DNA is TGCGCCAGCAGCTTGACAGGGGTAGAGGCCACTGAAGCTTTCTTT. Drawing the rest from reference TRBV5-1 and TRBJ1-1, the complete variable domain is KAGVTQTPRYLIKTRGQQVTLSCSPISGHRSVSWYQQTPGQGLQFLFEYFSETQRNKGNFPGRFSGRQFSNSRSEMNVSTLELGDSALYLCASSLTGVEATEAFFGQGTRLTVV.

This clone appeared a single time. V is TRBV7-9 and J is TRBJ2-7, with TRBD1 identical over 7 bases. Germline-derived CDR1 and CDR2 are SEHNR and FQNEAQ (reference sequence). The CDR3 has 14 residues. V trimming: 2 bases; J trimming: 2 bases; junction bases outside the gene matches: 3. CDR3 sequence (DNA): TGTGCCAGCAGCTTACTGGACAGGCCCTACGAGCAGTACTTC. Translation: CASSLLDRPYEQYF.

This rearrangement joins TRBV10-2 to TRBJ2-1; D remains ambiguous. V gave up 2 bases and J gave up 7 bases, with 12 bases separating them. Germline lookup yields CDR1 WSHSY and CDR2 SAAADI. This CDR3 contains 14 residues. Written as DNA, the CDR3 is TGCGCCAGCAGTGAGATGCCCATCCCTAATGAGCAGTTCTTC. Translated: CASSEMPIPNEQFF.

The genes are TRBV6-5 and TRBJ2-7, with 9 positions matching TRBD2. The J segment lost 3 bases and the V segment lost 5 bases, leaving 5 bases of the junction unmatched. The CDR3 contains 14 residues. Looked up from germline, CDR1 is MNHEY and CDR2 is SVGAGI. As DNA, the CDR3 is TGTGCCAGCAGTCTAGCGGGATTGGGCTACGAGCAGTACTTC. Amino acids: CASSLAGLGYEQYF.

The J gene is TRBJ1-2, the V gene TRBV9; D not resolved. Trimming removed 4 bases from V and 2 bases from J, with 9 bases in between. The CDR3 sequence is 13 residues long. From germline, CDR1 is SGDLS and CDR2 YYNGEE. CDR3 residues: CASSSGGNYGYTF. CDR3 nucleotides: TGTGCCAGCAGCTCGGGAGGAAACTATGGCTACACCTTC.

The chain carries TRBV6-1 and TRBJ2-2; possibly TRBD2 for D (6 bases). This CDR3 is 15 amino acids long. From germline, CDR1 is MNHNS and CDR2 SASEGT. V was pared by 7 bases and J by 6 bases, with 18 bases between. CDR3: CASIPSASAPGELFF. The CDR3 nucleotides read TGTGCCAGCATACCCTCGGCTAGCGCCCCCGGGGAGCTGTTTTTT.

CDR3 bases: TGTGCCAGTAGTTGGGGACATCTCGGGGGCAATGAGCAGTTCTTC. This translates into CASSWGHLGGNEQFF. The genes are TRBV19 and TRBJ2-1; the D gene could be TRBD1 or TRBD2 (6 bases each). CDR1 is LNHDA and CDR2 is SQIVND in the germline V gene (reference sequence). The V end was cut by 5 bases, the J end by 6 bases, with 17 bases between. The CDR3 loop spans 15 amino acids. The variable domain in full, with the rest retrieved from reference TRBV19 and TRBJ2-1, is DGGITQSPKYLFRKEGQNVTLSCEQNLNHDAMYWYRQDPGQGLRLIYYSQIVNDFQKGDIAEGYSVSREKKESFPLTVTSAQKNPTAFYLCASSWGHLGGNEQFFGPGTRLTVL.

In its sample, this clone was seen a few times. The V call is TRBV28, the J call TRBJ1-2; D gene uncertain. CDR1 and CDR2 from the germline V gene are MDHEN and SYDVKM. Deletions cut 3 bases from V and 5 bases from J, with 7 bases between. The CDR3 length is 12 residues. CDR3 nucleotides: TGTGCCAGCAGTTTTTGGGTTTATGGCTACACCTTC. This encodes CASSFWVYGYTF.

The CDR3 sequence: CASSSAGFQDQPQHF. Here the CDR3 DNA reads TGTGCCAGCAGTTCAGCAGGGTTTCAGGATCAGCCCCAGCATTTT. This rearrangement joins TRBV6-5 to TRBJ1-5, with a tentative D call TRBD1 (5 bases). V lost 4 bases and J 5 bases, leaving 15 bases between the germline ends. CDR1 is MNHEY, CDR2 SVGAGI, per germline. The CDR3 is 15 residues long.

The table lists this clone with a count of one. The chain uses TRBV7-3 and TRBJ2-3; D unclear. This CDR3 is 12 amino acids long. Looked up from germline, CDR1 is SGHTA and CDR2 is FQGTGA. Trimming left V 1 base short and J 5 bases short, with 4 bases between. The CDR3 reads CASSLSGDTQYF. The DNA of the CDR3 is TGTGCCAGCAGCTTAAGCGGAGATACGCAGTATTTT.

The rearrangement uses TRBV5-1 and TRBJ1-5, with TRBD1 matching over 7 bases. With 4 bases clipped from V and 3 bases from J, the junction kept 7 bases outside the gene matches. The germline V gene encodes CDR1 SGHRS and CDR2 YFSETQ. This CDR3 spans 15 amino acids. Here the CDR3 reads CASSPTTGNNQPQHF. The DNA for the CDR3 is TGCGCCAGCAGCCCGACGACAGGGAACAATCAGCCCCAGCATTTT.

This clone was counted a single time. The V and J genes are TRBV12-5 and TRBJ1-1; D is unresolved. The V end was cut by 2 bases, the J end by 5 bases, with 6 bases between. The CDR3 contains 12 residues. In germline, CDR1 is LGHNT, CDR2 FRNRAP. This CDR3 is CASGLYGTEAFF. For the CDR3, the DNA is TGTGCTAGTGGTTTGTATGGGACTGAAGCTTTCTTT.

V is TRBV5-8 and J is TRBJ2-7; either TRBD1 or TRBD2 may fit D (6 bases each). V was clipped by 0 bases and J by 2 bases, with 12 bases between them. The CDR3 extends over 15 amino acids. CDR1 is SGHTS and CDR2 is YDEGEE in the germline V gene. The CDR3 reads CASSLEGGRTYEQYF. The CDR3 DNA reads TGTGCCAGCAGCTTGGAGGGGGGCAGAACCTACGAGCAGTACTTC.

This chain connects TRBV5-1 to TRBJ2-5; 8 bases map to TRBD2. CDR1 and CDR2 from the germline V gene are SGHRS and YFSETQ. Unmatched junction bases numbered 8, after V lost 3 bases and J lost 4 bases. The CDR3 totals 15 residues. CDR3 sequence: CASSSSGWRGETQYF. CDR3 nucleotides: TGCGCCAGCAGCTCTAGCGGGTGGCGGGGAGAGACCCAGTACTTC.

This clone was recorded once. The rearrangement links TRBV5-1 to TRBJ2-2; D is undetermined. The V gene's germline CDR1 is SGHRS and CDR2 YFSETQ. V was clipped by 2 bases and J by 6 bases, with 11 bases between them. The CDR3 runs to 14 residues. The CDR3 DNA reads as TGCGCCAGCAGCTTAAGTATGTGGGCCGGGGAGCTGTTTTTT. Encoded protein: CASSLSMWAGELFF.

This chain uses TRBV19 with TRBJ2-5, with D unresolved. Trimming took off 3 bases at V and 5 bases at J, with 4 bases between the two ends. The germline V gene encodes CDR1 LNHDA and CDR2 SQIVND (reference sequence). The CDR3 consists of 11 residues. This CDR3 reads CASSMGETQYF. The CDR3 bases are TGTGCCAGTAGTATGGGCGAGACCCAGTACTTC.

The chain has TRBV5-1 and TRBJ2-2, with no clear D. From germline, CDR1 is SGHRS and CDR2 YFSETQ. The length of the CDR3 is 16 residues. V was cut by 2 bases and J by 2 bases, with 13 bases left in between. The CDR3 DNA reads as TGCGCCAGCAGCTTAGTGGCAGCCAGCAACACCGGGGAGCTGTTTTTT. Amino acid sequence: CASSLVAASNTGELFF.

The chain joins TRBV7-3 to TRBJ2-5; 8 bases fit TRBD2. CDR3 length equals 13 residues. Germline V lookup: CDR1 SGHTA, CDR2 FQGTGA. The trim removed 9 bases at V and 2 bases at J, leaving 5 bases unmatched. As DNA, the CDR3 is TGTGCCAGTAGCACTAGCGGTCAAGAGACCCAGTACTTC. Amino acid sequence: CASSTSGQETQYF.